This TCR beta chain was observed in a study of blood T cell repertoires in COVID-19. The overall study: Collection of acute and convalescent COVID-19 samples took place in the United States, Italy and Spain.

The V gene's germline CDR1 is LNHDA and CDR2 SQIVND (reference sequence). The CDR3 is 13 residues long. The V end was cut by 6 bases, the J end by 1 base, with 9 bases between. In the authors' workflow: Nucleated cell counts were estimated from reference gene primer amplification. Using immunoSEQ multiplex PCR, the repertoire was profiled, and TCRdb retains in-frame clones only, with some absent. V and J calls and clone size are given by that table; D and trimming were obtained from the DNA. The sample includes more than 85,000 clones, over 80% of them seen just once. The specimen was peripheral blood. This TCR came from a woman aged 60 to 75 with acute or convalescent COVID-19. The rearrangement links TRBV19 to TRBJ1-1; D gene uncertain. The CDR3 region is CASRRHENTEAFF. The CDR3 DNA is TGTGCCAGTAGGAGACATGAGAACACTGAAGCTTTCTTT. Combining the CDR3 with reference TRBV19 and TRBJ1-1 gives the whole variable domain DGGITQSPKYLFRKEGQNVTLSCEQNLNHDAMYWYRQDPGQGLRLIYYSQIVNDFQKGDIAEGYSVSREKKESFPLTVTSAQKNPTAFYLCASRRHENTEAFFGQGTRLTVV.